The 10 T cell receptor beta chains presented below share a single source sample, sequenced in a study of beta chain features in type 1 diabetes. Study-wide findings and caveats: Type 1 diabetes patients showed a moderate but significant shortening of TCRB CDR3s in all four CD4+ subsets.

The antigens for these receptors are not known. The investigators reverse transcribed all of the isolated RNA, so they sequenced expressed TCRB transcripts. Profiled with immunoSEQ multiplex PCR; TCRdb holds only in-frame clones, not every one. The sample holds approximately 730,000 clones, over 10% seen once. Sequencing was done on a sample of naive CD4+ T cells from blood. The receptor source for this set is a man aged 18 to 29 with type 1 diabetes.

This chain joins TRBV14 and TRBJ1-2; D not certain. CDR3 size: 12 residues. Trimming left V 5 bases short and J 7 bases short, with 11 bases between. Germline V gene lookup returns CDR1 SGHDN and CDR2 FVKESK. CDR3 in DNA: TGTGCCAGCAGCAACTGGCTCGGTGGCTACACCTTC. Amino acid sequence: CASSNWLGGYTF.

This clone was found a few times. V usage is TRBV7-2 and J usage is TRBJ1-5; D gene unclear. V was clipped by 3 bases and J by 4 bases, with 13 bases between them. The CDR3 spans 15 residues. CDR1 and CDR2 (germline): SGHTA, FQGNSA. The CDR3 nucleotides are TGTGCCAGCAGCTTTGTTGGGCAGGTGAATCAGCCCCAGCATTTT. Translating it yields CASSFVGQVNQPQHF.

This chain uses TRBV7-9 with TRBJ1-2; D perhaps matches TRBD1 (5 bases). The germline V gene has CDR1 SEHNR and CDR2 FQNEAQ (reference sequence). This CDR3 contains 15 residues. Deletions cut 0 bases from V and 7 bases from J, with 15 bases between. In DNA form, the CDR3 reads TGTGCCAGCAGCTTAGCGGGACTCCAAAAGGGTGGCTACACCTTC. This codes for CASSLAGLQKGGYTF.

The DNA of the CDR3 is TGTGCCAGCATCACAGGGGGCTTTTGGGACACCGGGGAGCTGTTTTTT. Translation: CASITGGFWDTGELFF. The rearrangement joins TRBV28 to TRBJ2-2, with 9 bases matching TRBD1. The germline CDR1 and CDR2 sequences are MDHEN and SYDVKM. J gave up 3 bases and V 7 bases, and 9 bases lay outside the gene matches. This CDR3 contains 16 residues.

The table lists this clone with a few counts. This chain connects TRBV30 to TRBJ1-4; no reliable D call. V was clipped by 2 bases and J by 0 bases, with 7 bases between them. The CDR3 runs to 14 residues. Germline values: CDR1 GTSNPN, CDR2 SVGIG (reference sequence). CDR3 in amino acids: CAWSRIATNEKLFF. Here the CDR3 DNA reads TGTGCCTGGAGTAGAATTGCAACTAATGAAAAACTGTTTTTT.

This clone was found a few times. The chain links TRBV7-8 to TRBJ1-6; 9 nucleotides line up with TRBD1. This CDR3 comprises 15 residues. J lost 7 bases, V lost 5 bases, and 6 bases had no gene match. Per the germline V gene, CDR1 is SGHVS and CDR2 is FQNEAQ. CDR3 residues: CASSGYRGLNSPLHF. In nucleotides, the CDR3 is TGTGCCAGCAGCGGATACAGGGGGCTAAATTCACCCCTCCACTTT.

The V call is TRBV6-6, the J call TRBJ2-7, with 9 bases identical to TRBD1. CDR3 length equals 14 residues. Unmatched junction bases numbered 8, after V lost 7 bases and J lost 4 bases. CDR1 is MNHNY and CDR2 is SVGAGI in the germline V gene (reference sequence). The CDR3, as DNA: TGTGCCAGCACCTCCGGGACAGGGTATTACGAGCAGTACTTC. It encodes CASTSGTGYYEQYF.

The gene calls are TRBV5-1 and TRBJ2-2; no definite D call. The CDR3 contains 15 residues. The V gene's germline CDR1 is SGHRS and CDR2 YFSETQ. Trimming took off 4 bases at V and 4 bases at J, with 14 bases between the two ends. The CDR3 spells CASSHYDPRTGELFF. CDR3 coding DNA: TGCGCCAGCAGCCACTATGACCCACGCACCGGGGAGCTGTTTTTT.

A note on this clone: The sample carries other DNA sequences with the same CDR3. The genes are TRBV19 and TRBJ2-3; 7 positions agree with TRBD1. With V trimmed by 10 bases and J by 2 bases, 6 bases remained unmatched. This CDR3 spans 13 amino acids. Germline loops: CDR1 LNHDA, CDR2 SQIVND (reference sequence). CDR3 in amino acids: CATRDSPTDTQYF. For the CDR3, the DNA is TGTGCCACCCGGGACAGCCCCACAGATACGCAGTATTTT.

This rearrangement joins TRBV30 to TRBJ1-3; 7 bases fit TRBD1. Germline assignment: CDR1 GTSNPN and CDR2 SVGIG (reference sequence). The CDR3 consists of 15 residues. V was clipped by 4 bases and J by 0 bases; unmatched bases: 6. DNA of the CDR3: TGTGCCTGGAACGAGGGGGCGAGCTCTGGAAACACCATATATTTT. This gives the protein CAWNEGASSGNTIYF.